The sequence of this T cell receptor beta chain was determined in a study of neurological immune-mediated disorders. The V gene lost 6 bases and the J gene lost 3 bases, with 26 bases spanning the gap. The CDR3 contains 19 residues. TCRdb called the 5' RACE reads again in MiXCR, with one record for every CDR3 protein. Of about 70,000 distinct CDR3 sequences listed, roughly 4.5% were seen once; the top ten hold about 2.2%. Sequenced sample: PBMCs. The chain uses TRBV12-3 or TRBV12-4 and TRBJ2-2; perhaps D is TRBD1 or TRBD2 (6 bases each). This TCR was sampled from a woman in her seventies with multiple sclerosis. DNA of the CDR3: TGTGCCAGCAGCCGGACAGTGGGGCGGGGAGACGGGTACACCGGGGAGCTGTTTTTT. Protein product: CASSRTVGRGDGYTGELFF.